This entry is about one T cell receptor beta chain. Its antigen remains unidentified. V gives up 0 bases and J gives up 4 bases, and the segment between their germline ends measures 9 bases. Including the terminal cysteine and phenylalanine, the CDR3 comprises 13 residues. The DNA shown is the 39-base CDR3, in frame from base 1. CDR1 and CDR2, per the germline V gene, are SQVTM and ANQGSEA. This sample is drawn from a study of cytomegalovirus exposure and HLA in healthy donors (TCRdb year 2017). Notes on the research overall: In an earlier analysis of some 550 of the donors, 276 Gb of sequence data and 90 million to 130 million unique TCR beta sequences from 150 million to 200 million T cells were reported. Roughly 300 gigabases of sequencing data and roughly 80 million unique TCR sequences made up an early release that covered nearly 650 HLA-typed donors. Of the roughly 390 genotyped donors, less than 85% were placed in the genetic ancestry cluster associated with self-reported Caucasian donors. The aim of the study was to test whether cataloging public T cell receptors could identify signatures of past pathogen exposure. The study used immunosequencing to profile the T cell repertoires of under 700 subjects and linked those repertoires to cytomegalovirus serostatus. A separate validation cohort of 100 to 150 different subjects was used in addition to the roughly 640-subject first cohort. To predict cytomegalovirus infection status, the study combined high-throughput TCR immunosequencing, statistical association of individual TCRs with disease status, and machine learning. To study patterns of TCR occurrence, a later analysis re-analyzed previously published TCR beta repertoires from hundreds of donors and added high-resolution HLA genotyping. Rather than using new phenotypic data, the later analysis identified candidate immune exposures from TCR beta sequences and from how often those sequences occurred across donors. In an earlier analysis of roughly 600 of the donors, high-throughput TCR beta sequencing was used to judge whether each TCR beta V gene segment behaved as functional or pseudogenic. Donor age, sex, ethnicity and CMV serostatus were compiled together with the repertoire data. In a later genetic analysis, genome-wide SNP genotypes for about three fifths of the roughly 670 donors were used, and that subset was treated as a discovery cohort. Every discovery cohort repertoire had been produced on one sequencing platform. Class I and class II HLA loci were covered by the typing at four-digit resolution. The number of donors typed differed by locus, with about 629-630 for A, B, C, DRB1 and DQB1, over 500 for DQA1, 600 to 610 for DPA1, and approximately 470 for DPB1. Because of strong linkage in the cohort, four to six DR-DQ haplotypes were treated as single units for association and clustering. Among about 400 genotyped donors of the cohort, an average of around 240,000 unique TCR beta nucleotide sequences was sequenced per donor, of which 15% to 20% were non-productive. Overall study outcomes, separate from this receptor: A later analysis reported that several top co-occurrence clusters appeared linked to parvovirus B19, influenza, CMV and Epstein-Barr virus. Sequencing depth was assumed to be roughly uniform across donors in the presence/absence analyses, though that assumption may not hold. While some public TCRs were present in many individuals, most TCR sequences turned up only very rarely across donors. Because counts were too low, roughly 17 rarely observed V segments, including chromosome 9 orphons, were left out of the earlier analysis of approximately 580 of the donors. In an earlier analysis of 587 of the donors, most TCR beta V segments appeared in productive rearrangements about 87% or about 30% of the time, broadly matching IMGT annotations. Compared with the approximately 600-donor mean, donors in an Asian-associated ancestry cluster had fewer N-insertions in productive TCRs, according to a later genetic analysis. V-gene and J-gene trimming of TCR beta chains was associated with a missense DCLRE1C variant in a later genetic analysis, and the association was replicated in an independent cohort. Some IMGT-functional V segments, including TRBV6-2 and TRBV6-3, could not be distinguished by the 87-base-pair reads and were therefore excluded. In the study, around 150 TCR beta chains were listed as associated with cytomegalovirus. Compared with equally common non-associated chains, HLA-associated TCR beta chains in a later analysis were more clonally expanded and had lower generation probabilities. Three of the identified cytomegalovirus-associated TCR beta chains were confirmed in vitro to be specific for cytomegalovirus antigens. Linkage disequilibrium might explain the correlated functional status among segregating V segments, but an unknown experimental factor could not be excluded. Most CMV-associated TCR beta chains appeared to be HLA-restricted in a later analysis, and the HLA associations seemed to be driven largely by CMV exposure. It was suggested by the authors that the approach could potentially be generalized to other disease states and immunological phenotypes. Strong co-occurrence of HLA alleles, especially DR and DQ, made assigning TCR associations to individual alleles difficult. At a false discovery rate of 0.05, a later analysis linked approximately 18,000 TCR beta sequences to specific HLA alleles. Cytomegalovirus status was reported to be diagnosed by the classifier with high specificity and sensitivity in both the original and validation cohorts. According to a later analysis, TCR association rates differed among HLA loci, with DRB1 alleles showing the most associated TCRs and HLA-C alleles showing the fewest. The cohort was sequenced for TCR beta chains only, and without alpha or paired-chain data the features that could be detected were limited. Because HLA typing was missing for some donors at each locus, association tests included only the typed subset. A further reported finding was that TCR beta sequences accurately predicted the HLA-A and HLA-B alleles for most subjects in the first cohort. The only immune exposure information available for the cohort was CMV serostatus. A group of highly shared sequence variants was considered likely to be a technical artifact of the sequencing pipeline.

The cohort was made up of approximately 670 healthy bone marrow donors. At the time of sampling, all cohort members were nominally healthy, though unrecorded immune exposures were likely present. The donor was CMV seropositive and was included in the group of approximately 310 seropositive cohort members. Each donor provided a peripheral blood sample, and peripheral blood mononuclear cells were used for TCR beta sequencing. Genomic DNA extraction from the blood cell samples was performed with the Qiagen DNeasy Blood Extraction Kit. The library was obtained by the immunoSEQ multiplex PCR assay. The multiplex PCR relied on a mix of 60 forward primers for TCR Vbeta segments and 13 reverse primers for TCR Jbeta segments. Amplification of the CDR3 region of rearranged TCR beta genes was performed with a multiplex PCR assay on genomic DNA. The amplified TCR beta libraries were sequenced on the Illumina HiSeq System as 87-base-pair reads. The authors' pipeline ran thus. A later analysis tallied approximately 87 million unique TCR beta chains across the approximately 670 repertoires, and about 12 million of those chains were shared by two or more donors. A nearest-neighbor algorithm error-corrected the raw reads and collapsed the reads into unique sequences, merging closely related sequences to remove PCR and sequencing errors. CDR3 sequences were aligned to IMGT reference sequences to assign V, D and J gene segments. For a sequence to be retained, a match of at least six nucleotides was required to both a V gene segment and a J gene segment. A rearrangement was called productive if the CDR3 had no stop codons and remained in frame with V and J, and every other rearrangement was called non-productive. Following IMGT convention, CDR3 was defined as the stretch from the second conserved V-encoded cysteine up to the conserved J-encoded phenylalanine. The earlier analysis of about 640 of the donors excluded any sequence lacking an unambiguous match to a single V gene segment. In an earlier analysis of several hundred of the donors, V segments were called functional above 56.7% productive rearrangements and were called segregating when the between-donor standard deviation exceeded 5%. To diagnose cytomegalovirus status from the catalog of TCR beta chain sequences, a statistical classification framework was built. V and J gene assignment, in a later analysis, came from comparing TCR nucleotide sequences with IMGT/GENE-DB human TR gene sequences. In a later analysis, CDR3 sequences and most-parsimonious VDJ recombination scenarios were assigned using the TCRdist pipeline. A later analysis defined each TCR beta chain by its CDR3 amino acid sequence plus V-gene family, and excluded reads lacking a unique V-gene family. In a later analysis, some 600 highly shared, low-generation-probability nucleotide sequences were removed to address suspected cross-contamination and a sequencing artifact. For each public chain, a later analysis derived a clonal expansion index from normalized ranks of inferred template counts within each repertoire. In a later analysis, generation probabilities were computed with a VDJ recombination model fitted to out-of-frame rearrangements, and the resulting probabilities were checked against IGoR. In a later analysis, TCR-TCR, TCR-HLA and TCR-CMV co-occurrence was scored with hypergeometric tests, and a repertoire-size bias correction was applied to TCR pairs. To estimate false discovery rates, a later analysis permuted the HLA or CMV assignments 20 times. In a later analysis, co-occurring TCRs were grouped using DBSCAN, and TCRdist sequence similarity was added for clustering within HLA-allele-positive subsets. Co-occurrence clustering excluded repertoires with fewer than 30,000 or more than 120,000 public chains, plus five with anomalous nucleotide sharing. The table comes from immuneACCESS by way of TCRdb, which keeps in-frame sequences with V and J called. Part of the clones is missing from these tables; in studies checked, under half for an unresolved V gene and the rest for unknown reasons. V, J and clone size were drawn from that table, and D and trimming were deduced from the DNA. This sample's table carries 65,000 to 85,000 clones. Jointly, the top ten make up roughly 2.6% of the sample.

The source material was PBMCs. This chain is built from TRBV29-1 and TRBJ1-2, with no D gene named confidently. This clonotype originated in a female donor in good health and CMV-seropositive. The DNA sequence is as follows: TGCAGCGTTGAAGATCGGGAGATCTATGGCTACACCTTC. It translates to CSVEDREIYGYTF.